This entry is about one TCR beta chain. Its antigen is not known. Germline lookup yields CDR1 DFQATT and CDR2 SNEGSKA (reference sequence). This CDR3 has 16 residues. The ends lost 5 bases at V and 1 base at J; junction bases unmatched: 13. The entry originates in a study of post-analysis software for immune sequencing data. Study-wide findings and caveats: By F measure, samples from a shared preparation batch strongly co-clustered. Roughly 5 TRBV segments, TRBV5-6, TRBV5-1 and TRBV20-1 among them, were found more frequent in patients than controls.

Libraries were made from TCR beta cDNA, and they carried unique molecular identifiers. Once about 0.9 to 11 million T cells were used, hundreds of thousands of cDNA molecules resulted. TCRdb called the PCR reads again in MiXCR, with one record for every CDR3 protein. The repertoire holds 380,000 or so distinct CDR3 sequences, with about a third as singletons. The sequenced material came from blood. The chain joins TRBV20-1 to TRBJ2-7; 8 nucleotides line up with TRBD2. The TCR sequence derives from a girl under 18 with multiple sclerosis. CDR3 protein: CSASTSSGRVSYEQYF. Here the CDR3 DNA reads TGCAGTGCTTCCACCTCGAGCGGGAGAGTGTCCTACGAGCAGTACTTC.